Given below is one T cell receptor beta chain in context. This sample was included in a study of T cells in Graves' hyperthyroidism and ophthalmopathy. Aged 18 to 65, the patients had hyperthyroidism that was newly diagnosed and had lasted under 2 months. A patient was excluded if there was uncontrolled infection, other autoimmune disease, pregnancy or lactation. J lost 2 bases, V lost 0 bases, and 9 bases had no gene match. The CDR3 contains 19 residues. CDR1 and CDR2 (germline): ENHRY, SYGVKD. Researchers amplified the TCR beta CDR3 regions from RNA transcripts. Researchers ran a first-round RT-PCR on the TCR CDR3 using the HTBI primer set. From the multiplex PCR reads, TCRdb called clonotypes with MiXCR, one entry per CDR3 protein. The sample shows approximately 630,000 distinct CDR3 sequences, around 15% of them seen only once.

The sequencing sample was made of blood. The genes are TRBV10-3 and TRBJ2-3, with TRBD2 matching over 12 bases. The clonotype was recovered from a woman aged 30 to 39 with Graves' hyperthyroidism. The CDR3 is CAISESTRASGRATDTQYF. CDR3 nucleotides: TGTGCCATCAGTGAGTCGACTCGGGCTAGCGGGAGGGCCACAGATACGCAGTATTTT.